Here is one T cell receptor beta chain with its context. Its antigen remains unknown. Gene names refer to mouse genes. The observed sequence ends 4 residues before the CDR3 terminus, with the missing tail filled in from the germline J gene. This sample is drawn from a study of CD8+ T cells in alopecia areata. The pooled cutaneous lymph node cells were sorted using several markers (CD4, CD8alpha, NKG2D, NKG2ACE and others). This CDR3 has 15 amino acids. Looked up from germline, CDR1 is FNHDT and CDR2 is SITEND (reference sequence). Trimming cost V 6 bases and J 1 base; bases outside gene matches: 7. Study outcomes and limitations: Patients displayed less clarity in TCR sharing than mice, a finding possibly related to HLA.

Reverse transcribed after extraction, RNA yielded cDNA as the sequencing template. The repertoire was sequenced with immunoSEQ multiplex PCR; TCRdb's copy has only in-frame clones and lacks some. The specimen gives 270,000 or so clones without singletons; the ten biggest hold about 1.2%. The sample was CD4+ T cells sorted from a lymph node. The TCR originated in a C3H/HeJ mouse with alopecia areata. The MHC haplotype recorded for the strain is H2-k. The V call is TRBV19, the J call TRBJ2-3; 8 bases match TRBD2. The CDR3 sequence: CASKELGGGAETLYF. CDR3 DNA, as far as it was read: TGTGCCAGCAAGGAGCTGGGGGGAGGTGCAGAA.